The clone carrying this T cell receptor (beta chain) occurred a few times. TCRdb processed the 5' RACE reads anew with MiXCR; each CDR3 protein has one entry. The data contain around 300,000 distinct CDR3 sequences, 13% of them seen just once; the ten biggest clones take up about 22%. The sample originates from a study of T-cell memory formation after mild COVID-19. Material for sequencing was PBMCs or a T cell subset sorted from them (not recorded which). The receptor was isolated from a man in his late teens or twenties who had mild COVID-19 (a few samples of this study predate the infection). Cell type and time point are not known.

CDR3 sequence: CASSRGGWDSRYEQYF. For the CDR3, the DNA is TGCGCCAGCAGCCGCGGGGGTTGGGACAGCCGCTACGAGCAGTACTTC. The chain is built from TRBV4-3 and TRBJ2-7; D tentatively reads TRBD1 or TRBD2 (7 bases each). Deletions cut 4 bases from V and 3 bases from J, with 19 bases between. This CDR3 is 16 amino acids long. Germline CDR1 is LGHNA and CDR2 is YSLEER.